This TCR beta chain was documented in a study of T cell repertoires in cytomegalovirus infection. The ends lost 2 bases at V and 5 bases at J; junction bases unmatched: 12. Germline V CDR1 and CDR2: SGHVS, FQNEAQ. This CDR3 spans 17 amino acids. At least ten counts were recorded for this clonotype. Each CDR3 protein gets one entry after TCRdb re-called the reads with MiXCR. The repertoire holds about 530,000 distinct CDR3 sequences, with around 27% as singletons. Sequencing input: PBMCs. J is TRBJ2-1 and V is TRBV7-8; 7 bases are shared with TRBD1. This receptor was obtained from a human donor in good health (CMV status not recorded). Some clones in this sample may be carry-over from other donors' samples. CDR3: CASSLRTSGQSNNEQFF. CDR3 DNA: TGTGCCAGCAGCTTAAGGACCTCGGGACAGTCTAACAATGAGCAGTTCTTC.